Described below is a single TCR beta chain sequence and its context. Its antigen is currently unknown. The ends lost 1 base at V and 3 bases at J; junction bases unmatched: 8. Looked up from germline, CDR1 is SGHTA and CDR2 is FQGNSA. There are 17 residues in the CDR3. The data stem from a study of cytomegalovirus exposure and HLA in healthy donors. General study results and limits: Researchers counted about 150 TCR beta chains as cytomegalovirus-associated.

Here immunoSEQ multiplex PCR was the method, and the copy in TCRdb shows in-frame clones only, minus some. Of about 190,000 clones listed, roughly 84% were seen once; the top ten hold less than 9%. The donors belonged to the roughly 120-subject validation cohort, separate from the approximately 700-subject first cohort. This chain links TRBV7-2 with TRBJ2-7, with TRBD2 identical over 11 bases. Sequencing used PBMCs. This receptor was obtained from a man aged 18 to 29 in good health and CMV-seropositive. The CDR3 region has the DNA TGTGCCAGCAGCTTAGATGCCCTAGCGGGAGGCTACTACGAGCAGTACTTC. This encodes CASSLDALAGGYYEQYF.